These 21 T cell receptor beta chains were all obtained from the same sample, sequenced in a study of T cells in Graves' hyperthyroidism and ophthalmopathy. Researchers amplified the TCR beta CDR3 regions from RNA transcripts. The HTBI primer set was used in a first-round RT-PCR of the TCR CDR3. TCRdb re-derived calls from the multiplex PCR reads in MiXCR, one entry per CDR3 protein. In the table there are hundreds of thousands of distinct CDR3 sequences, around 39% of which are singletons. Material: blood. All receptors come from a young man with Graves' hyperthyroidism.

This clonotype was counted ten times or more. J is TRBJ1-1 and V is TRBV15, with D unresolved. Germline lookup yields CDR1 LNHNV and CDR2 YYDKDF (reference sequence). Trimming took off 0 bases at V and 4 bases at J, with 18 bases between the two ends. The CDR3 has 17 residues. The CDR3 region is CATSRDQTDSMSTEAFF. CDR3 DNA: TGTGCCACCAGCAGAGATCAGACGGATTCGATGAGCACTGAAGCTTTCTTT. Supplemented by reference TRBV15 and TRBJ1-1, the full variable domain reads DAMVIQNPRYQVTQFGKPVTLSCSQTLNHNVMYWYQQKSSQAPKLLFHYYDKDFNNEADTPDNFQSRRPNTSFCFLDIRSPGLGDTAMYLCATSRDQTDSMSTEAFFGQGTRLTVV.

This sequence joins TRBV5-1 and TRBJ1-5; D gene uncertain. Germline V gene sequence: CDR1 SGHRS, CDR2 YFSETQ. Trimming removed 4 bases at V and 0 bases at J, with 8 bases between. The CDR3 contains 14 residues. CDR3 protein: CASSRVRSNQPQHF. In nucleotides, the CDR3 is TGCGCCAGCAGCAGGGTTCGTAGCAATCAGCCCCAGCATTTT.

Many counts were recorded for this clonotype. This chain connects TRBV5-1 to TRBJ1-1; possible D gene TRBD1, 6 bases. V lost 4 bases and J lost 1, with 11 bases in between. The CDR3 loop spans 14 amino acids. Germline V gene data show CDR1 as SGHRS and CDR2 as YFSETQ. DNA for the CDR3: TGCGCCAGCAGCCTACAGGGAACGAACACTGAAGCTTTCTTT. It yields the protein CASSLQGTNTEAFF.

The chain employs TRBV2 and TRBJ1-1, with unresolved D. The CDR3 length is 13 residues. V gave up 4 bases and J gave up 3 bases, with 9 bases separating them. The germline V gene encodes CDR1 SNHLY and CDR2 FYNNEI. CDR3 sequence: CASSAVRDTEAFF. The CDR3 nucleotides read TGTGCCAGCAGTGCGGTGAGGGACACTGAAGCTTTCTTT.

V is TRBV7-2 and J is TRBJ1-5; D call uncertain. V lost 0 bases, J lost 4 bases, and 7 bases lay in between. The CDR3 has 14 amino acids. Per germline, CDR1 SGHTA and CDR2 FQGNSA. This CDR3 is CASSLAQENQPQHF. The CDR3 bases are TGTGCCAGCAGCTTAGCGCAAGAGAATCAGCCCCAGCATTTT.

This clonotype has at least ten counts. The V and J genes are TRBV19 and TRBJ1-6, with TRBD1 matching 7 bases. The germline CDR1 and CDR2 sequences are LNHDA and SQIVND (reference sequence). The CDR3 is 15 residues long. The V segment lost 5 bases and the J segment 10 bases; nucleotides outside the gene matches: 11. The CDR3 sequence: CASSQLGGRGSPLHF. CDR3 DNA: TGTGCCAGTAGTCAATTAGGGGGCCGTGGATCACCCCTCCACTTT.

About this clonotype: This may be a read error: a much more frequent sequence differs by one nucleotide. This rearrangement joins TRBV7-9 to TRBJ2-5; possibly TRBD2 for D (6 bases). This CDR3 region has 13 residues. Germline loops: CDR1 SEHNR, CDR2 FQNEAQ (reference sequence). DNA of the CDR3: TGTGCCAGCACCGGGACTTTGCAAGAGATCCAGTACTTC. Its translation is CASTGTLQEIQYF.

V is TRBV7-6 and J is TRBJ2-5, with D possibly being TRBD1 (5 bases). V lost 4 bases and J lost 4, with 13 bases in between. The CDR3 covers 14 residues. Looked up from germline, CDR1 is SGHVS and CDR2 is FNYEAQ. CDR3 coding DNA: TGTGCCAGCAGCTCGACAGCCTCCAGAGAGACCCAGTACTTC. Translating it yields CASSSTASRETQYF.

In this sample, this clonotype turned up a few times. The rearrangement joins TRBV6-1 to TRBJ1-2, with D unclear. The CDR3 spans 13 residues. V was trimmed by 1 base and J by 4 bases, leaving 7 bases between them. Per germline, CDR1 MNHNS and CDR2 SASEGT. CDR3 in DNA: TGTGCCAGCAGTGAAGACACCTTCTATGGCTACACCTTC. This sequence encodes CASSEDTFYGYTF.

This chain joins TRBV29-1 and TRBJ2-7, with D possibly TRBD1 on 6 matching bases. This CDR3 contains 12 residues. From germline, CDR1 is SQVTM and CDR2 ANQGSEA. The chain's CDR3 is CSPSGTSYEQYF. The CDR3 nucleotides are TGCAGTCCCTCCGGGACAAGCTACGAGCAGTACTTC.

This clonotype occurred many times. The J gene is TRBJ1-1, the V gene TRBV29-1; no clear D gene. V lost 6 bases and J 4 bases, leaving 15 bases between the germline ends. Germline CDR1 SQVTM, CDR2 ANQGSEA. This CDR3 contains 13 residues. CDR3 loop: CSVSDPRFTEAFF. CDR3 DNA: TGCAGCGTCTCTGACCCTCGTTTCACTGAAGCTTTCTTT.

The chain combines TRBV7-9 with TRBJ1-2, with a possible D match to TRBD1 (5 bases). Germline values: CDR1 SEHNR, CDR2 FQNEAQ (reference sequence). V was cut by 5 bases and J by 3 bases, with 16 bases left in between. The CDR3 is made up of 15 amino acids. CDR3 nucleotides: TGTGCCAGCAGCCAAGTGGGGGTCGGGTACTATGGCTACACCTTC. It is translated as CASSQVGVGYYGYTF.

The J gene is TRBJ1-1, the V gene TRBV2, with D tentatively TRBD1 (5 bases). Deletions cut 1 base from V and 7 bases from J, with 16 bases between. Germline V gene sequence: CDR1 SNHLY, CDR2 FYNNEI. The CDR3 runs 15 residues. This CDR3 reads CASSEGGGGLGEAFF. CDR3 bases: TGTGCCAGCAGTGAAGGAGGTGGGGGGTTAGGTGAAGCTTTCTTT.

The rearrangement links TRBV2 to TRBJ1-4; D not certain. The CDR3 contains 14 residues. CDR1 and CDR2 (germline): SNHLY, FYNNEI. Between the trimmed V and J ends, which lost 4 bases and 0 bases, there was a span of 6 bases. CDR3 residues: CASSADATNEKLFF. CDR3 in DNA: TGTGCCAGCAGTGCAGACGCAACTAATGAAAAACTGTTTTTT.

In this sample, this clonotype turned up many times. The chain employs TRBV9 and TRBJ2-7; TRBD2 is a possible D gene (5 bases). The CDR3 sequence is 14 residues long. V gave up 4 bases and J gave up 3 bases, with 14 bases separating them. The germline CDR1 and CDR2 sequences are SGDLS and YYNGEE. CDR3 coding DNA: TGTGCCAGCAGCCCGGAGGACGGACTCTACGAGCAGTACTTC. Translation: CASSPEDGLYEQYF.

This chain uses TRBV29-1 with TRBJ1-1, with D tentatively TRBD1 (6 bases). This CDR3 has 14 residues. Germline values: CDR1 SQVTM, CDR2 ANQGSEA. V was shortened by 8 bases and J by 1 base, with 17 bases between the two germline ends. The CDR3: CSTTGIERNTEAFF. The CDR3 DNA is TGCAGCACCACAGGGATCGAGCGGAACACTGAAGCTTTCTTT.

Concerning this clonotype: Being one base from a much bigger clone, this may be a read error. The chain couples TRBV5-4 to TRBJ2-7, with 12 bases aligning to TRBD2. CDR3 length: 15 amino acids. Germline CDR1 is SGHNT and CDR2 is YYREEE (reference sequence). V lost 1 base to trimming and J lost 2 bases; unmatched junction nucleotides: 1. The CDR3 is CASSLSSGRAYEQYF. The CDR3 DNA follows: TGTGCCAGCAGCTTGTCTAGCGGGAGGGCCTACGAGCAGTACTTC.

This clonotype has at least ten counts. The V call is TRBV5-1, the J call TRBJ2-7, with a tentative D call TRBD1 (6 bases). CDR1 and CDR2 (germline): SGHRS, YFSETQ. The CDR3 contains 14 residues. The ends were cut back, 3 bases at V and 5 bases at J, with 15 bases in the middle. DNA for the CDR3: TGCGCCAGCAGCTCGGGACACGGGATCGACGAGCAGTACTTC. Translated: CASSSGHGIDEQYF.

The genes are TRBV10-3 and TRBJ2-5; 7 nucleotides line up with TRBD1. This CDR3 is built from 12 residues. The trim removed 9 bases at V and 5 bases at J, leaving 6 bases unmatched. CDR1 and CDR2 (germline): ENHRY, SYGVKD. The CDR3 sequence: CAISTGRETQYF. As DNA, the CDR3 is TGTGCCATTTCGACAGGGCGGGAGACCCAGTACTTC.

This sequence joins TRBV2 and TRBJ2-5, with D perhaps TRBD2 (7 bases). Germline V gives CDR1 SNHLY, CDR2 FYNNEI. The V gene lost 6 bases and the J gene lost 3 bases, with 14 bases spanning the gap. The CDR3 runs to 14 residues. CDR3 bases: TGTGCCAGCAGGCCCGCGGGGGCCGAAGAGACCCAGTACTTC. This translates into CASRPAGAEETQYF.

The V gene is TRBV25-1, the J gene TRBJ1-5; the D gene is possibly TRBD1 (6 bases). Germline V gene lookup returns CDR1 MGHDK and CDR2 SYGVNS. The length of the CDR3 is 12 residues. As DNA, the CDR3 is TGTGCTAGTTTAAGGGGGAATCAGCCCCAGCATTTT. It is translated as CASLRGNQPQHF. The variable domain in full, completed from reference TRBV25-1 and TRBJ1-5, reads EADIYQTPRYLVIGTGKKITLECSQTMGHDKMYWYQQDPGMELHLIHYSYGVNSTEKGDLSSESTVSRIRTEHFPLTLESARPSHTSQYLCASLRGNQPQHFGDGTRLSIL.